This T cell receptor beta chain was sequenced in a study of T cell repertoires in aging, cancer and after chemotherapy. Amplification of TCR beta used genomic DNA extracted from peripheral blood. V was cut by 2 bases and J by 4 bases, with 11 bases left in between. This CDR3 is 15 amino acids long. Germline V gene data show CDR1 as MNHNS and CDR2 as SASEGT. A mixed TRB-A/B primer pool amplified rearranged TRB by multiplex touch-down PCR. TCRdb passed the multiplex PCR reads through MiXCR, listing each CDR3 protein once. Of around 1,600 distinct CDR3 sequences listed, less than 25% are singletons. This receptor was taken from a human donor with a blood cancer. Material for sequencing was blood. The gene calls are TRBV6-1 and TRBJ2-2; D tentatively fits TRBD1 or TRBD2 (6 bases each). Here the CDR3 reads CASSEPGAGTGELFF. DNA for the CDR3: TGTGCCAGCAGTGAACCGGGGGCGGGCACCGGGGAGCTGTTTTTT.